Sequencing of this TCR beta chain was carried out in a study of T-cell reconstitution after alpha-beta-depleted transplantation in children. Whole-study results and caveats: A year post-transplant, T-cell counts and diversity derived mostly from newly produced T cells.

Molecular barcoding with unique molecular identifiers was used for the TCRbeta library. TCRdb processed the PCR reads anew with MiXCR; each CDR3 protein has one entry. In the table there are 440,000 or so distinct CDR3 sequences, roughly 44% of which are singletons. This clonotype was seen at least ten times. The target antigen is unknown. Trimming left V 0 bases short and J 4 bases short, with 1 base between. The germline CDR1 and CDR2 sequences are LGHDT and YNNKEL (reference sequence). This CDR3 is built from 11 residues. The sample here was PBMCs, taken before TCRalphabeta/CD19-depleted stem cell transplant. The chain joins TRBV3-1 to TRBJ2-7; no reliable D call. This clonotype was sampled from a girl aged 2 to 10 with aplastic anemia, due to receive a stem cell transplant. CDR3 protein: CASSQEYEQYF. The CDR3, as DNA: TGTGCCAGCAGCCAAGAATACGAGCAGTACTTC.